A single sample gave rise to the 29 T cell receptor beta chains below, sequenced in a study of T-cell reconstitution after alpha-beta-depleted transplantation in children. Unique molecular identifiers tagged the TCRbeta library. TCRdb fed the PCR reads into MiXCR, producing one record per CDR3 protein. Here the sample spans 500,000 to 650,000 distinct CDR3 sequences, over 10% being singletons. Specimen: PBMCs, mostly from graft donor cells, collected 360 days after TCRalphabeta/CD19-depleted stem cell transplant. The receptors here all came from a male patient between 5 and 17 years old who had a stem cell transplant for acute myeloid leukemia, so the T cells may come from the graft donor.

Concerning this clonotype itself: Relative to the germline gene, one junction end is altered; a read error may explain this. V is TRBV20-1 and J is TRBJ2-1; no firm D call. Looked up from germline, CDR1 is DFQATT and CDR2 is SNEGSKA (reference sequence). This CDR3 is built from 16 residues. CDR3 DNA sequence: TGCTGTGCTAGATACCTCTCTCCTAGGTTCAATAATGAGCAGTTCTTC. Its protein is CCARYLSPRFNNEQFF.

The chain carries TRBV5-5 and TRBJ2-1, with 12 nucleotides matching TRBD2. The length of the CDR3 is 16 residues. V shed 2 bases and J 7 bases; nucleotides not matched to a gene: 7. Germline CDR1 reads SGHKS; CDR2 reads YYEKEE (reference sequence). Here the CDR3 reads CASSFLGLAGTNEQFF. In DNA, the CDR3 is TGTGCCAGCAGCTTCCTAGGACTAGCGGGAACGAATGAGCAGTTCTTC.

At least ten counts were recorded for this clonotype. The V and J genes are TRBV4-3 and TRBJ2-1; 7 bases match TRBD2. V trimming: 5 bases; J trimming: 5 bases; junction bases outside the gene matches: 9. CDR3 length: 15 residues. The germline V gene has CDR1 LGHNA and CDR2 YSLEER. The CDR3 spells CASSVGLAENNEQFF. In DNA form, the CDR3 reads TGCGCCAGCAGCGTAGGGCTAGCGGAGAACAATGAGCAGTTCTTC.

This clonotype was detected many times. The gene calls are TRBV7-3 and TRBJ2-1, with D perhaps assigned TRBD1 or TRBD2 (5 bases each). The CDR3 covers 15 residues. In germline, CDR1 is SGHTA, CDR2 FQGTGA. V lost 5 bases and J 1 base, leaving 12 bases between the germline ends. The CDR3 loop reads CASSKGRLSYNEQFF. The CDR3 DNA sequence: TGTGCCAGCAGCAAGGGACGCCTGTCCTACAATGAGCAGTTCTTC.

This clonotype was observed at least ten times. The chain combines TRBV5-6 with TRBJ1-2, with TRBD1 as a possible D gene (5 bases). This CDR3 has 13 residues. The V end was cut by 4 bases, the J end by 4 bases, with 11 bases between. Germline values: CDR1 SGHDT, CDR2 YYEEEE. The CDR3 region is CASSTSGGYGYTF. The CDR3 nucleotides are TGTGCCAGCAGCACTTCCGGGGGCTATGGCTACACCTTC.

This clonotype was detected only a few times. The DNA for the CDR3 is TGCGCCAGCAGCCAATCAGGCCCGGGACGCTCCTACAATGAGCAGTTCTTC. Protein: CASSQSGPGRSYNEQFF. The genes are TRBV4-3 and TRBJ2-1; D tentatively reads TRBD1 or TRBD2 (5 bases each). V lost 2 bases to trimming and J lost 0 bases, with 14 bases between them. This CDR3 has 17 residues. Germline CDR1 is LGHNA and CDR2 is YSLEER.

This clonotype came up a few times. The V gene is TRBV9, the J gene TRBJ2-1; TRBD2 aligns across 8 bases. Germline CDR1 is SGDLS and CDR2 is YYNGEE. The CDR3 sequence is 15 residues long. J lost 1 base, V lost 4 bases, and 4 bases had no gene match. The CDR3 loop is CASSSRLASYNEQFF. The DNA of the CDR3 is TGTGCCAGCAGCTCCCGACTAGCGTCCTACAATGAGCAGTTCTTC.

This clonotype has a handful of counts. J is TRBJ2-7 and V is TRBV18, with a weak D call TRBD1 (6 bases). The length of the CDR3 is 15 residues. The V end lost 5 bases, the J end lost 4 bases, and 18 bases lay between the germline ends. Germline V gene sequence: CDR1 KGHSH, CDR2 LQKENI. The CDR3 region has the DNA TGTGCCAGCTCAAATTTGGATCTGGGGGCATACGAGCAGTACTTC. It encodes CASSNLDLGAYEQYF.

This sequence joins TRBV20-1 and TRBJ2-3, with 10 bases that match TRBD2. Germline V gene lookup returns CDR1 DFQATT and CDR2 SNEGSKA (reference sequence). V gave up 8 bases and J gave up 5 bases; unmatched junction bases: 10. The CDR3 consists of 14 residues. DNA of the CDR3: TGCAGTTGTTCTAGCGGGAGCTTGATAGATACGCAGTATTTT. Its translation: CSCSSGSLIDTQYF.

This clonotype showed up many times. The chain recombines TRBV4-3 with TRBJ2-7; no clear D gene. Germline V gene lookup returns CDR1 LGHNA and CDR2 YSLEER. This CDR3 region has 15 residues. With 2 bases removed from V and 5 bases from J, the gap between germline ends came to 16 bases. CDR3 sequence: CASSQQSPPGDEQYF. CDR3 nucleotide sequence: TGCGCCAGCAGCCAACAAAGTCCACCGGGCGACGAGCAGTACTTC.

This clonotype was observed a handful of times. The chain couples TRBV20-1 to TRBJ2-7, with TRBD1 identical over 7 bases. This CDR3 is 12 amino acids long. The V and J ends lost 0 bases and 9 bases, in that order; junction bases with no gene match: 5. Germline CDR1 reads DFQATT; CDR2 reads SNEGSKA (reference sequence). CDR3 sequence reads: CSAREPRGRQYF. CDR3 coding DNA: TGCAGTGCTAGAGAACCAAGGGGGCGGCAGTACTTC.

This clonotype turned up a few times. V usage is TRBV20-1 and J usage is TRBJ2-5, with D maybe TRBD1 (6 bases). Trimming took 0 bases from V and 2 from J, leaving 16 bases between them. The CDR3 consists of 16 residues. The V gene's germline CDR1 is DFQATT and CDR2 SNEGSKA (reference sequence). The DNA for the CDR3 is TGCAGTGCTAGAGATGATCGGGCAGGGGAGCAAGAGACCCAGTACTTC. Amino acid sequence: CSARDDRAGEQETQYF.

The sample holds a few counts of this clonotype. V gene TRBV20-1 combines with J gene TRBJ2-2; 10 bases match TRBD2. This CDR3 has 13 residues. Germline V gene sequence: CDR1 DFQATT, CDR2 SNEGSKA (reference sequence). In DNA, the CDR3 is TGCAGAGGACTAGCGGCGAACACCGGGGAGCTGTTTTTT. Translation: CRGLAANTGELFF.

This clonotype was observed at least ten times. J is TRBJ2-7 and V is TRBV29-1, with TRBD2 matching 12 bases. V trimming: 2 bases; J trimming: 0 bases; junction bases outside the gene matches: 2. CDR1 and CDR2 (germline): SQVTM, ANQGSEA. The CDR3 extends over 15 amino acids. CDR3 amino acids: CSVELTSGSSYEQYF. In DNA form, the CDR3 reads TGCAGCGTTGAACTGACTAGCGGGAGCTCCTACGAGCAGTACTTC.

The chain joins TRBV9 to TRBJ2-2; perhaps TRBD2 as D (6 bases). The CDR3 contains 16 residues. Germline V gene sequence: CDR1 SGDLS, CDR2 YYNGEE. V lost 4 bases, J lost 7 bases, and 20 bases lay in between. In DNA, the CDR3 is TGTGCCAGCAGCTCCAGATCGGGAGTCTTCGGCGGGGAGCTGTTTTTT. The encoded protein is CASSSRSGVFGGELFF.

CDR3 amino acids: CASSPGLAGMDEQFF. CDR3 bases: TGTGCCAGCAGCCCGGGACTAGCGGGGATGGATGAGCAGTTCTTC. J is TRBJ2-1 and V is TRBV4-2; TRBD2 matches 13 bases. Per the germline V gene, CDR1 is LGHNA and CDR2 is YNFKEQ. V shed 4 bases, J shed 8 bases, and the junction held 5 bases outside the gene matches. This CDR3 spans 15 amino acids.

There are a few counts of this clonotype. The chain employs TRBV6-2 or TRBV6-3 and TRBJ2-7; TRBD2 agrees at 9 bases. CDR1 MNHEY and CDR2 SVGEGT come from the germline V gene. The length of the CDR3 is 15 residues. Trimming cost V 4 bases and J 2 bases; bases outside gene matches: 6. The CDR3 is CASSWGTSWTYEQYF. For the CDR3, the DNA is TGTGCCAGCAGTTGGGGGACTAGCTGGACCTACGAGCAGTACTTC.

Details on this clonotype: A read error may account for a junction end that differs from germline. The CDR3 spells CASSPAGLAGASYNEQFF. As DNA, the CDR3 is TGTGCTAGCAGCCCCGCCGGACTAGCGGGAGCCTCCTACAATGAGCAGTTCTTC. The rearrangement uses TRBV7-7 and TRBJ2-1, with 13 bases identical to TRBD2. The CDR3 contains 18 residues. CDR1 and CDR2 (germline): SSHAT, FNYEAQ (reference sequence).

The gene calls are TRBV11-2 and TRBJ2-5; tentative D call: TRBD2 (6 bases). From germline, CDR1 is SGHAT and CDR2 FQNNGV. V lost 1 base and J 5 bases, leaving 17 bases between the germline ends. The CDR3 loop spans 16 amino acids. This chain's CDR3 is CASSLVLAALRETQYF. CDR3 in DNA: TGTGCCAGCAGCTTAGTACTAGCTGCCCTTCGCGAGACCCAGTACTTC.

This clonotype was seen ten or more times. The V call is TRBV20-1, the J call TRBJ2-5, with D perhaps TRBD2 (6 bases). With 4 bases removed from V and 5 bases from J, the gap between germline ends came to 14 bases. Per germline, CDR1 DFQATT and CDR2 SNEGSKA (reference sequence). The CDR3 runs 13 residues. The DNA for the CDR3 is TGCAGTGCTAACGAGGGGAGCGGGGAGACCCAGTACTTC. It specifies CSANEGSGETQYF.

At least ten counts were recorded for this clonotype. The chain recombines TRBV28 with TRBJ1-2; D is unresolved. With 2 bases removed from V and 7 bases from J, the gap between germline ends came to 11 bases. Looked up from germline, CDR1 is MDHEN and CDR2 is SYDVKM. This CDR3 comprises 13 residues. The CDR3 bases are TGTGCCAGCAGTTTAAAAGGTTTTGGTGGCTACACCTTC. It is translated as CASSLKGFGGYTF.

This clonotype appeared many times. The chain couples TRBV24-1 to TRBJ2-1, with D maybe TRBD2 (7 bases). V was pared by 12 bases and J by 7 bases, with 30 bases between. Germline-derived CDR1 and CDR2 are KGHDR and SFDVKD. CDR3 length: 17 residues. The CDR3 DNA is TGTGCCTCAGAGGGGGAGGGACGTTTTGGGGGGAGAAATGAGCAGTTCTTC. It yields the protein CASEGEGRFGGRNEQFF.

This clonotype was observed a handful of times. The V and J genes are TRBV24-1 and TRBJ2-5; the D gene is possibly TRBD2 (5 bases). Germline V gene data show CDR1 as KGHDR and CDR2 as SFDVKD. The CDR3 is made up of 15 amino acids. V lost 3 bases, J lost 1 base, and 11 bases lay in between. The CDR3 coding sequence is TGTGCCACCAGTGATGCCGGGAAAATCCAAGAGACCCAGTACTTC. Its translation is CATSDAGKIQETQYF.

The sample holds a few counts of this clonotype. The chain recombines TRBV29-1 with TRBJ2-4; D is uncertain. Germline V lookup: CDR1 SQVTM, CDR2 ANQGSEA. V was cut by 7 bases and J by 0 bases, with 10 bases left in between. The length of the CDR3 is 13 residues. CDR3 in DNA: TGCAGCGGGGTGACTCTAGCCAAAAACATTCAGTACTTC. Residues: CSGVTLAKNIQYF.

In its sample, this clonotype was seen a few times. V is TRBV20-1 and J is TRBJ2-3; 8 nucleotides match TRBD2. The germline gives CDR1 DFQATT, CDR2 SNEGSKA (reference sequence). This CDR3 has 14 amino acids. Trimming cost V 3 bases and J 6 bases; bases outside gene matches: 8. The CDR3 sequence is CSASHERELDTQYF. CDR3 nucleotides: TGCAGTGCTAGTCACGAGCGGGAGTTGGATACGCAGTATTTT.

The chain uses TRBV27 and TRBJ2-5; the match to TRBD2 covers 9 bases. CDR3 size: 17 residues. Germline-derived CDR1 and CDR2 are MNHEY and SMNVEV (reference sequence). With V trimmed by 4 bases and J by 4 bases, 13 bases remained unmatched. CDR3 bases: TGTGCCAGCAGTTCGACTAAGCTAGCGGGAATAGGAGAGACCCAGTACTTC. Encoded protein: CASSSTKLAGIGETQYF.

This clonotype was found many times. The chain carries TRBV25-1 and TRBJ2-1; 8 nucleotides align to TRBD2. J lost 3 bases, V lost 1 base, and 8 bases had no gene match. CDR3 length: 17 residues. Germline V gene sequence: CDR1 MGHDK, CDR2 SYGVNS. This chain's CDR3 is CASSESRSGRFYNEQFF. In DNA, the CDR3 is TGTGCCAGCAGTGAATCAAGGAGCGGGAGATTCTACAATGAGCAGTTCTTC.

This sequence joins TRBV12-3 or TRBV12-4 and TRBJ2-3; 9 nucleotides line up with TRBD1. Trimming removed 3 bases from V and 1 base from J; junction bases left unmatched: 8. The CDR3 loop spans 17 amino acids. CDR3 sequence reads: CASSLGQGLVGTDTQYF. CDR3 DNA sequence: TGTGCCAGCAGTTTGGGACAGGGTCTAGTGGGCACAGATACGCAGTATTTT.

A note on this clonotype: The final CDR3 position lacks the conserved phenylalanine or tryptophan, pointing to a likely read error. The rearrangement joins TRBV4-3 to TRBJ2-1; 7 bases match TRBD1. The junction had 10 bases not matched to a gene; V was cut back by 4 bases and J by 4 bases. CDR1 and CDR2 (germline): LGHNA, YSLEER. This CDR3 contains 16 residues. The CDR3 protein is CASSLYRGEGYNEQFS. The CDR3 region has the DNA TGCGCCAGCAGCCTATACAGGGGAGAGGGGTACAATGAGCAGTTCTCC.